The table lists the clone carrying this T cell receptor (beta chain) with a few counts. Its specificity is unknown. Sequencing was performed with immunoSEQ multiplex PCR; in TCRdb, only in-frame clones are kept and a portion is missing. Of 110,000 to 150,000 clones detected, roughly 88% appear once; the ten largest clones hold about 3%. These data belong to a study of T cell responses to AZD1222 COVID-19 vaccine. Study findings and constraints: Donor demographics were predominantly white British with a female majority; clonal diversity may be underestimated. CD4 TCRs associated with vaccination spanned spike, dominating at 160-218 and 743-854. Baseline antibody screening turned up just a handful of seropositive AZD1222 recipients.

The CDR3 extends over 14 amino acids. The germline gives CDR1 SGHNT, CDR2 YYREEE (reference sequence). Germline trimming cut 4 bases from V and 6 bases from J; bases unmatched to any gene: 9. The sequences come from peripheral blood, collected on day 0 of AZD1222 vaccination. This clonotype was sampled from an adult in good health. The chain uses TRBV5-4 and TRBJ2-7; the match to TRBD2 covers 8 bases. CDR3 DNA: TGTGCCAGCAGCATCGGGACTAGTGTCGGCGAGCAGTACTTC. This codes for CASSIGTSVGEQYF.